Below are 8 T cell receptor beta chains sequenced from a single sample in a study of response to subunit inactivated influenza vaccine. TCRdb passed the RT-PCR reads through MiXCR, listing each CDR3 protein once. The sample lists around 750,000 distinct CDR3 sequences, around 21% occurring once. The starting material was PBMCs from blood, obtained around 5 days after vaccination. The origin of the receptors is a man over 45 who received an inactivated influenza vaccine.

CDR3 sequence: CASSQATGGAYEQYF. CDR3 in DNA: TGTGCCAGCAGCCAAGCCACGGGAGGGGCCTACGAGCAGTACTTC. The chain combines TRBV3-1 with TRBJ2-7; TRBD2 aligns across 8 bases. V lost 1 base and J lost 2; bases outside the gene matches: 4. The CDR3 is made up of 15 amino acids. Germline V lookup: CDR1 LGHDT, CDR2 YNNKEL (reference sequence).

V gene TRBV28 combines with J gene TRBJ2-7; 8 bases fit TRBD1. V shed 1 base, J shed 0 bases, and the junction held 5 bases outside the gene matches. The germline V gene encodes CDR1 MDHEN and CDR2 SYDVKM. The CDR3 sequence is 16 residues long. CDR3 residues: CASSLSVGTGSYEQYF. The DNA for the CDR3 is TGTGCCAGCAGTTTATCGGTCGGGACAGGCTCCTACGAGCAGTACTTC.

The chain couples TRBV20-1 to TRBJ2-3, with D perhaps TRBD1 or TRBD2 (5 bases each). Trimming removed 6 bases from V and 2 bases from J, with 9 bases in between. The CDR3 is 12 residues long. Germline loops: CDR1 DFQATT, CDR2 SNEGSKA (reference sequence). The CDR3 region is CSAKGPTDTQYF. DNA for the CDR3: TGCAGTGCAAAGGGACCCACAGATACGCAGTATTTT.

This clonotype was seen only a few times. The CDR3 region is CSVVKAGNTEAFF. The DNA of the CDR3 is TGCAGCGTTGTAAAGGCGGGGAACACTGAAGCTTTCTTT. V is TRBV29-1 and J is TRBJ1-1; no reliable D call. The CDR3 contains 13 residues. V lost 4 bases, J lost 1 base, and 10 bases lay in between. The germline gives CDR1 SQVTM, CDR2 ANQGSEA.

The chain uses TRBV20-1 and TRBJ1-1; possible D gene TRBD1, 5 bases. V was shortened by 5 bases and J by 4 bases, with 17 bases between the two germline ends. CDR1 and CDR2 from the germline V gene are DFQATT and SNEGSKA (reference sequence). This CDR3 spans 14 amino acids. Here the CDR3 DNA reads TGCAGTGCTCCAACTCTGGGGGTAGGCACTGAAGCTTTCTTT. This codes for CSAPTLGVGTEAFF.

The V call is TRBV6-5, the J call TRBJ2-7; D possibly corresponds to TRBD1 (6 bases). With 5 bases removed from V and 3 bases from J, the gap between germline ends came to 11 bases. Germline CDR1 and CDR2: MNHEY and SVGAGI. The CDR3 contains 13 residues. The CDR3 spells CASSNRDLYEQYF. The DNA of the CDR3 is TGTGCCAGCAGTAACAGGGACCTCTACGAGCAGTACTTC.

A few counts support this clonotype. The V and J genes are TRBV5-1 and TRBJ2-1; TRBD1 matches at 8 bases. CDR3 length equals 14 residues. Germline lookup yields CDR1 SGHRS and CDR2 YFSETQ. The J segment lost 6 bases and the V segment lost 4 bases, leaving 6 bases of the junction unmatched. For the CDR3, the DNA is TGCGCCAGCAGCCCCCGGACAGGGTTCAATGAGCAGTTCTTC. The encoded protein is CASSPRTGFNEQFF. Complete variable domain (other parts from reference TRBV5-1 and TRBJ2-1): KAGVTQTPRYLIKTRGQQVTLSCSPISGHRSVSWYQQTPGQGLQFLFEYFSETQRNKGNFPGRFSGRQFSNSRSEMNVSTLELGDSALYLCASSPRTGFNEQFFGPGTRLTVL.

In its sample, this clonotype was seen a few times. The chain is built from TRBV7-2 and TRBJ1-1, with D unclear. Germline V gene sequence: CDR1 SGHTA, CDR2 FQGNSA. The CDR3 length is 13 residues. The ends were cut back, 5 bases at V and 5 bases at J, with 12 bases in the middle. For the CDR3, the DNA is TGTGCCAGCAGCCTAGACCCTGCAACTGAAGCTTTCTTT. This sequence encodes CASSLDPATEAFF.